One TCR beta chain is described in this entry. Per the original data handling: Scientists estimated how many nucleated cells there were by amplifying reference gene primers. The protocol was immunoSEQ multiplex PCR, while the TCRdb copy is restricted to in-frame clones and leaves out a portion. V and J calls and clone size are those listed in that table; D and trimming were worked out from the DNA. The sample shows roughly 86,000 clones, under 85% of them seen only once. This entry is derived from a study of blood T cell repertoires in COVID-19. The germline CDR1 and CDR2 sequences are MDHEN and SYDVKM. V trimming: 5 bases; J trimming: 0 bases; junction bases outside the gene matches: 3. The CDR3 sequence is 17 residues long.

Specimen: peripheral blood. The gene calls are TRBV28 and TRBJ2-3; TRBD2 matches 15 bases. This sequence originates from an older woman with acute or convalescent COVID-19. CDR3 sequence reads: CASSGTSGGFSTDTQYF. The CDR3 DNA sequence: TGTGCCAGCAGTGGGACTAGCGGGGGGTTTAGCACAGATACGCAGTATTTT. The entire variable domain, with the rest obtained from reference TRBV28 and TRBJ2-3, is as follows: DVKVTQSSRYLVKRTGEKVFLECVQDMDHENMFWYRQDPGLGLRLIYFSYDVKMKEKGDIPEGYSVSREKKERFSLILESASTNQTSMYLCASSGTSGGFSTDTQYFGPGTRLTVL.